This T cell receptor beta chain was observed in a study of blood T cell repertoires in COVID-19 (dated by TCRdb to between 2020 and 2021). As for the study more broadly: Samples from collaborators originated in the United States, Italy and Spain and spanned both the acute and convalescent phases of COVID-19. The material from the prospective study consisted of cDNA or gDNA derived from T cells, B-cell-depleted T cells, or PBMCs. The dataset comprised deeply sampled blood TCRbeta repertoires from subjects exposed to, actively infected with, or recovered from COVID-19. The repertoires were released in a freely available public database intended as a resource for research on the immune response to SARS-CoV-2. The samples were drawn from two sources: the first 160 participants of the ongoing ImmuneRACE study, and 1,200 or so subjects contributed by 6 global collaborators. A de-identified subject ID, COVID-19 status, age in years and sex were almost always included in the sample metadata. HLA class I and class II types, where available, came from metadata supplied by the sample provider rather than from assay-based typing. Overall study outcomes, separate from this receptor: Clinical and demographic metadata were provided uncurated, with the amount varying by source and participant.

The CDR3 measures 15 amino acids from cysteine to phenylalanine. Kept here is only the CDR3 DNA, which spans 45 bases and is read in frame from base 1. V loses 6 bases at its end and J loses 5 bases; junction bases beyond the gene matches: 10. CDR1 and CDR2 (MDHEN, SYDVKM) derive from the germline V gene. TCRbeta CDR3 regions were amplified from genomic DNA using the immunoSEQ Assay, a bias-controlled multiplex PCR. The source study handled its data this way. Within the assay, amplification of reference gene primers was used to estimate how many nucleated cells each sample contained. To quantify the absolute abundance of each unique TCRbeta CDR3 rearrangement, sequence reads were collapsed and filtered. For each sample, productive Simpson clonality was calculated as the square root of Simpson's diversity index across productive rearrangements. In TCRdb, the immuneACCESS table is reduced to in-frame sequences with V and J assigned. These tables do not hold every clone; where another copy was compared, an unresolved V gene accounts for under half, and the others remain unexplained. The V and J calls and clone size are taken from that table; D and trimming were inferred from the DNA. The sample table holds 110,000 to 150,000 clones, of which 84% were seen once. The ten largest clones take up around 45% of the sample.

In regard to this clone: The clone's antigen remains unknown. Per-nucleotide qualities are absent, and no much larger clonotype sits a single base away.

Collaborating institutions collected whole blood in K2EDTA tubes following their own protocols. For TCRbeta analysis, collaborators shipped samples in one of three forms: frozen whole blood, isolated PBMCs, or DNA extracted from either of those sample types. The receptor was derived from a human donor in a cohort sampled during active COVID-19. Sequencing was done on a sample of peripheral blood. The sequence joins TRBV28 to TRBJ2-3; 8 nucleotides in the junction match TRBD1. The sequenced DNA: TGTGCCAGCAGGGGGGGACAGGTGTATGGAGATACGCAGTATTTT. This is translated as CASRGGQVYGDTQYF.